This T cell receptor beta chain was identified in a study of cytotoxic CD8 clonotypes in ibrutinib-treated CLL. Researchers set a sequencing depth target of 1 in 200,000 to 1 in 1 million T cells. Assay: immunoSEQ multiplex PCR; the TCRdb copy retains only in-frame clones and omits some. The sample records roughly 220,000 clones, 70% being singletons. The V gene lost 2 bases and the J gene lost 3 bases, with 11 bases spanning the gap. This CDR3 is 15 amino acids long. Germline V gene data show CDR1 as SEHNR and CDR2 as FQNEAQ (reference sequence). Study-wide findings and caveats: Public clonotypes, found uncommonly, either contracted or stayed stable on treatment. Sustained-remission and progressing patients' sampling times differed.

About this clone: Its cognate antigen is unknown.

V gene TRBV7-9 combines with J gene TRBJ2-1, with D unresolved. This specimen was PBMCs, taken after 12 months of ibrutinib treatment. This receptor was obtained from a human donor with chronic lymphocytic leukemia. The CDR3 reads CASSLRIRNYNEQFF. DNA for the CDR3: TGTGCCAGCAGCTTAAGAATAAGAAACTACAATGAGCAGTTCTTC.